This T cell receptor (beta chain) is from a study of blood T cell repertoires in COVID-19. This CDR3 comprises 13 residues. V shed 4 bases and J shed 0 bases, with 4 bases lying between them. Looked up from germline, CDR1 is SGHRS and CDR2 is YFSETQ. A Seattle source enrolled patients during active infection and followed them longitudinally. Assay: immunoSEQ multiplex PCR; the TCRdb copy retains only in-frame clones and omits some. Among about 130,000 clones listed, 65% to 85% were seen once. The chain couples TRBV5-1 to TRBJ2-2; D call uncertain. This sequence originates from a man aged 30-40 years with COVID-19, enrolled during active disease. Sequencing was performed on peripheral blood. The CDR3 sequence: CASSPANTGELFF. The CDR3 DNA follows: TGCGCCAGCAGCCCAGCGAACACCGGGGAGCTGTTTTTT. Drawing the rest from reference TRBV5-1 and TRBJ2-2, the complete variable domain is KAGVTQTPRYLIKTRGQQVTLSCSPISGHRSVSWYQQTPGQGLQFLFEYFSETQRNKGNFPGRFSGRQFSNSRSEMNVSTLELGDSALYLCASSPANTGELFFGEGSRLTVL.